The 29 T cell receptor beta chains presented below share a single source sample, sequenced in a study of blood T cell repertoires in COVID-19. TCRdb's table, derived via immunoSEQ multiplex PCR, lists solely in-frame clones and lacks some. The sample shows 250,000 or so clones, 89% of them seen only once. Input material: peripheral blood. Source of these receptors: a woman in her thirties or forties who had recovered from COVID-19.

This clone was seen once. The chain combines TRBV4-3 with TRBJ2-4, with 8 bases fitting TRBD1. Losses at the gene ends were 4 bases for V and 8 bases for J; bases not matched to a gene: 7. The germline V gene encodes CDR1 LGHNA and CDR2 YSLEER. The CDR3 covers 14 residues. Here the CDR3 DNA reads TGCGCCAGCAGCCCGTGGACAGGGATAGACATTCAGTACTTC. Its translation: CASSPWTGIDIQYF.

The chain joins TRBV7-6 to TRBJ2-1; TRBD2 matches 11 bases. Germline V CDR1 and CDR2: SGHVS, FNYEAQ. CDR3 length: 16 residues. J lost 6 bases, V lost 5 bases, and 9 bases had no gene match. The CDR3 here is CASSPFSGRAGNEQFF. The CDR3, as DNA: TGTGCCAGCAGCCCTTTTAGCGGGAGGGCCGGCAATGAGCAGTTCTTC.

The genes are TRBV5-4 and TRBJ1-2, with D uncertain. The CDR3 consists of 14 residues. Per germline, CDR1 SGHNT and CDR2 YYREEE (reference sequence). Between the trimmed V and J ends, which lost 5 bases and 0 bases, there was a span of 11 bases. The DNA of the CDR3 is TGTGCCAGCAGTTATGACGGAGCTAACTATGGCTACACCTTC. Its protein product is CASSYDGANYGYTF.

This clone was observed a single time. The chain carries TRBV28 and TRBJ2-5; the D gene is possibly TRBD2 (6 bases). The CDR3 totals 15 residues. Trimming shortened V by 3 bases and J by 4 bases, and 15 bases separated the two germline ends. Germline assignment: CDR1 MDHEN and CDR2 SYDVKM. The CDR3 DNA reads TGTGCCAGCAGTTTTAAGGGTTGGAGGGGAGAGACCCAGTACTTC. Amino acids: CASSFKGWRGETQYF. Together with reference TRBV28 and TRBJ2-5, the CDR3 gives the full variable domain: DVKVTQSSRYLVKRTGEKVFLECVQDMDHENMFWYRQDPGLGLRLIYFSYDVKMKEKGDIPEGYSVSREKKERFSLILESASTNQTSMYLCASSFKGWRGETQYFGPGTRLLVL.

The chain carries TRBV9 and TRBJ1-5; 7 bases map to TRBD1. CDR3 length: 15 amino acids. V shed 2 bases, J shed 4 bases, and the junction held 6 bases outside the gene matches. CDR1 is SGDLS, CDR2 YYNGEE, per germline. CDR3 in DNA: TGTGCCAGCAGCGTGGCAGAGGGGGCAAATCAGCCCCAGCATTTT. This sequence encodes CASSVAEGANQPQHF.

In nucleotides, the CDR3 is TGTGCCAGCAGTGACTTAAGAGAACAGTTCTTC. Encoded protein: CASSDLREQFF. This sequence joins TRBV6-4 and TRBJ2-1; D gene uncertain. V lost 1 base and J lost 13, with 8 bases in between. The length of the CDR3 is 11 residues. CDR1 and CDR2 from the germline V gene are MRHNA and SNTAGT.

V gene TRBV6-2 or TRBV6-3 combines with J gene TRBJ2-3; 9 positions match TRBD2. V lost 1 base, J lost 4 bases, and 9 bases stayed unmatched. CDR1 MNHEY and CDR2 SVGEGT come from the germline V gene. The CDR3 consists of 17 residues. CDR3: CASSYFLAGSGSDTQYF. In DNA, the CDR3 is TGTGCCAGCAGTTACTTCCTAGCGGGATCCGGGTCAGATACGCAGTATTTT.

The chain is built from TRBV14 and TRBJ1-2; possible D gene TRBD1, 5 bases. V lost 2 bases and J lost 3, with 7 bases in between. The CDR3 runs to 13 residues. The germline gives CDR1 SGHDN, CDR2 FVKESK. CDR3 in amino acids: CASSQTGDYGYTF. The CDR3 DNA is TGTGCCAGCAGCCAAACGGGGGACTATGGCTACACCTTC.

The rearrangement joins TRBV7-3 to TRBJ2-2; 8 nucleotides agree with TRBD1. The CDR3 runs to 15 residues. Losses at the gene ends were 5 bases for V and 4 bases for J; bases not matched to a gene: 6. Germline CDR1 reads SGHTA; CDR2 reads FQGTGA. The CDR3 protein is CASSHGQGGTGELFF. The CDR3 DNA reads TGTGCCAGCAGCCACGGACAGGGTGGCACCGGGGAGCTGTTTTTT.

The rearrangement joins TRBV6-5 to TRBJ1-3; 7 positions match TRBD1. With 8 bases clipped from V and 7 bases from J, the junction kept 8 bases outside the gene matches. Germline V gene lookup returns CDR1 MNHEY and CDR2 SVGAGI. The CDR3 is made up of 13 amino acids. The CDR3 spells CASWSRGANTIYF. DNA of the CDR3: TGTGCCAGCTGGAGCAGGGGGGCGAACACCATATATTTT.

This chain links TRBV15 with TRBJ1-4; maybe TRBD1 (5 bases). The CDR3 extends over 16 amino acids. V lost 0 bases and J 7 bases, leaving 15 bases between the germline ends. Germline values: CDR1 LNHNV, CDR2 YYDKDF (reference sequence). As DNA, the CDR3 is TGTGCCACCAGCAGAGATCGGTCGCCAGGGTTTGAAAAACTGTTTTTT. The encoded protein is CATSRDRSPGFEKLFF.

The rearrangement links TRBV5-1 to TRBJ2-2; 12 positions agree with TRBD2. Germline CDR1 is SGHRS and CDR2 is YFSETQ. Losses at the gene ends were 5 bases for V and 7 bases for J; bases not matched to a gene: 9. The CDR3 consists of 16 residues. The CDR3 sequence: CASSSRLAGVGGELFF. In DNA form, the CDR3 reads TGCGCCAGCAGTTCGCGACTAGCGGGAGTGGGCGGGGAGCTGTTTTTT.

The chain carries TRBV30 and TRBJ2-7; no clear D gene. Germline loops: CDR1 GTSNPN, CDR2 SVGIG (reference sequence). V shed 3 bases and J shed 4 bases, with 7 bases lying between them. The length of the CDR3 is 11 residues. CDR3 sequence reads: CAWRTEYEQYF. The CDR3 coding sequence is TGTGCCTGGAGAACAGAGTACGAGCAGTACTTC.

The chain employs TRBV28 and TRBJ2-3; tentatively, D is TRBD2 (5 bases). The germline V gene encodes CDR1 MDHEN and CDR2 SYDVKM. The CDR3 has 13 amino acids. V lost 6 bases and J lost 0, with 7 bases in between. CDR3 bases: TGTGCCAGCAGAGCTAGCAGCACAGATACGCAGTATTTT. It yields the protein CASRASSTDTQYF. Based on the CDR3 plus reference TRBV28 and TRBJ2-3, the full variable domain is DVKVTQSSRYLVKRTGEKVFLECVQDMDHENMFWYRQDPGLGLRLIYFSYDVKMKEKGDIPEGYSVSREKKERFSLILESASTNQTSMYLCASRASSTDTQYFGPGTRLTVL.

The chain is built from TRBV19 and TRBJ1-5; 8 bases align to TRBD1. V gave up 5 bases and J gave up 6 bases; unmatched junction bases: 9. The CDR3 is made up of 15 amino acids. The V gene's germline CDR1 is LNHDA and CDR2 SQIVND (reference sequence). The CDR3 protein is CASSPGQGAIQPQHF. CDR3 DNA sequence: TGTGCCAGTAGTCCTGGACAGGGAGCAATTCAGCCCCAGCATTTT.

This chain links TRBV2 with TRBJ1-6; TRBD1 agrees at 7 bases. V dropped 2 bases and J dropped 5; count of bases not matched to a gene: 6. The CDR3 runs to 16 residues. Germline CDR1 SNHLY, CDR2 FYNNEI. The CDR3 DNA is TGTGCCAGCAGTGAAACTATGACAGGGAATAATTCACCCCTCCACTTT. This codes for CASSETMTGNNSPLHF.

The chain combines TRBV7-9 with TRBJ1-2; no reliable D call. The CDR3 runs to 15 residues. CDR1 is SEHNR and CDR2 is FQNEAQ in the germline V gene (reference sequence). V was shortened by 7 bases and J by 8 bases, with 23 bases between the two germline ends. CDR3: CASIGDLVEEGGYTF. CDR3 bases: TGTGCCAGCATAGGCGACCTGGTCGAGGAAGGAGGCTACACCTTC.

This rearrangement joins TRBV15 to TRBJ2-5, with a possible D match to TRBD2 (6 bases). V lost 0 bases and J 4 bases, leaving 12 bases between the germline ends. CDR1 and CDR2 from the germline V gene are LNHNV and YYDKDF (reference sequence). This CDR3 is 15 amino acids long. CDR3 bases: TGTGCCACCAGCAGAGATCTGGGGGGAGGAGAGACCCAGTACTTC. Translation: CATSRDLGGGETQYF.

The V call is TRBV10-1, the J call TRBJ2-1, with 11 bases aligning to TRBD2. CDR1 is WNHNN, CDR2 SYGVQD, per germline (reference sequence). The CDR3 consists of 13 residues. J lost 8 bases, V lost 10 bases, and 7 bases had no gene match. Here the CDR3 DNA reads TGCGCCAACACTAGCGGGAGAAGGGATGAGCAGTTCTTC. Translation: CANTSGRRDEQFF.

This rearrangement joins TRBV11-2 to TRBJ2-1, with TRBD2 matching over 8 bases. CDR1 is SGHAT, CDR2 FQNNGV, per germline. The CDR3 length is 14 residues. Trimming removed 8 bases from V and 12 bases from J; junction bases left unmatched: 15. The CDR3 loop reads CASSTQRESPPQFF. DNA for the CDR3: TGTGCCAGCTCCACGCAGCGGGAGAGCCCACCGCAGTTCTTC.

This rearrangement joins TRBV6-5 to TRBJ1-1, with D tentatively TRBD1 (6 bases). The CDR3 is 13 amino acids. With 5 bases removed from V and 4 bases from J, the gap between germline ends came to 11 bases. CDR1 is MNHEY, CDR2 SVGAGI, per germline. CDR3 sequence (DNA): TGTGCCAGCAGTCCTCTGGACAGCACTGAAGCTTTCTTT. Its protein product is CASSPLDSTEAFF.

V is TRBV6-5 and J is TRBJ1-6, with 8 positions matching TRBD1. The germline V gene encodes CDR1 MNHEY and CDR2 SVGAGI. The CDR3 has 15 residues. Trimming at V came to 6 bases and at J to 14 bases, leaving 15 bases not matched to a gene. CDR3 region: CASSHGTGLESTLHF. In DNA, the CDR3 is TGTGCCAGCAGCCACGGGACAGGACTCGAGTCGACCCTCCACTTT.

In this sample, this clone turned up a few times. This rearrangement joins TRBV6-6 to TRBJ1-2; 8 positions match TRBD1. The V gene's germline CDR1 is MNHNY and CDR2 SVGAGI (reference sequence). CDR3 length equals 13 residues. J gave up 7 bases and V 7 bases, and 8 bases lay outside the gene matches. The CDR3 loop is CASIPSGGSGYTF. The CDR3 DNA reads as TGTGCCAGCATCCCCTCAGGGGGCAGTGGCTACACCTTC.

Only one count was recorded for this clone. This chain links TRBV5-1 with TRBJ1-1; tentative D call: TRBD1 (5 bases). The ends were cut back, 2 bases at V and 1 base at J, with 18 bases in the middle. Germline loops: CDR1 SGHRS, CDR2 YFSETQ. The CDR3 is 17 amino acids. Here the CDR3 DNA reads TGCGCCAGCAGCTTTATGGGTGGAGGGGCCGGGAACACTGAAGCTTTCTTT. It specifies CASSFMGGGAGNTEAFF. Variable domain in full (rest from reference TRBV5-1 and TRBJ1-1): KAGVTQTPRYLIKTRGQQVTLSCSPISGHRSVSWYQQTPGQGLQFLFEYFSETQRNKGNFPGRFSGRQFSNSRSEMNVSTLELGDSALYLCASSFMGGGAGNTEAFFGQGTRLTVV.

This clone was picked up one time. J is TRBJ2-5 and V is TRBV5-1; 7 bases line up with TRBD2. Trimming at V came to 6 bases and at J to 4 bases, leaving 9 bases not matched to a gene. This CDR3 spans 14 amino acids. Germline V gene sequence: CDR1 SGHRS, CDR2 YFSETQ. This CDR3 is CASTATGGGETQYF. Here the CDR3 DNA reads TGCGCCAGCACAGCAACGGGAGGTGGAGAGACCCAGTACTTC. Full variable domain (rest looked up from reference TRBV5-1 and TRBJ2-5): KAGVTQTPRYLIKTRGQQVTLSCSPISGHRSVSWYQQTPGQGLQFLFEYFSETQRNKGNFPGRFSGRQFSNSRSEMNVSTLELGDSALYLCASTATGGGETQYFGPGTRLLVL.

V gene TRBV3-1 (or the pseudogene TRBV3-2) combines with J gene TRBJ2-3, with D unclear. The CDR3 length is 13 residues. Between the trimmed V and J ends, which lost 4 bases and 3 bases, there was a span of 8 bases. CDR1 is LGHDT and CDR2 is YNNKEL in the germline V gene (reference sequence). DNA of the CDR3: TGTGCCAGCAGCCCCGCTAAGACAGATACGCAGTATTTT. Amino acids: CASSPAKTDTQYF.

The gene calls are TRBV11-3 and TRBJ1-1; a weak D match, TRBD1 (5 bases). V lost 5 bases and J lost 1, with 14 bases in between. The germline CDR1 and CDR2 sequences are SGHNT and YENEEA. The CDR3 runs to 15 residues. CDR3 protein: CASSRGGAGNTEAFF. CDR3 nucleotide sequence: TGTGCCAGCAGCCGTGGAGGGGCCGGGAACACTGAAGCTTTCTTT.

CDR3 region: CASSPDSFSGNTIYF. In nucleotides, the CDR3 is TGTGCCAGCAGTCCCGACAGCTTCTCTGGAAACACCATATATTTT. The chain couples TRBV2 to TRBJ1-3; tentatively, D is TRBD1 (5 bases). CDR1 is SNHLY and CDR2 is FYNNEI in the germline V gene. The CDR3 consists of 15 residues. Trimming removed 5 bases at V and 0 bases at J, with 11 bases between.

Here the CDR3 DNA reads TGTGCCAGCAGCCCCGCGACAGGAGTAGAGACCCAGTACTTC. Translated, it gives CASSPATGVETQYF. This sequence joins TRBV11-2 and TRBJ2-5; D may be TRBD1 (6 bases). The germline CDR1 and CDR2 sequences are SGHAT and FQNNGV. V was trimmed by 5 bases and J by 4 bases, leaving 14 bases between them. CDR3 size: 14 residues.